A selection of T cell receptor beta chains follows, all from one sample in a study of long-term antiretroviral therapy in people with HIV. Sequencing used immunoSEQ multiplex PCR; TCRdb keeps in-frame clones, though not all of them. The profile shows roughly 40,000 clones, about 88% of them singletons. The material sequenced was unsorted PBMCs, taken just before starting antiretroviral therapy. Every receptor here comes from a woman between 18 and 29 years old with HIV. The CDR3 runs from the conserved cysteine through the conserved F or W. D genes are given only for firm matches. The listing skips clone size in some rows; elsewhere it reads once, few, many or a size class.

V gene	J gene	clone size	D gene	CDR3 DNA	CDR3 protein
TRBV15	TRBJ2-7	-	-	TGTGCCACCAGCAGAGGTTACGGGGGAGGTAGTGGATACGAGCAGTACTTC	CATSRGYGGGSGYEQYF
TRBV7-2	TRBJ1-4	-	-	TGTGCCAGCAGTTCCCCGGGCCCCGGGAATGAAAAACTGTTTTTT	CASSSPGPGNEKLFF
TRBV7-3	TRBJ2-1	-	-	TGTGCCAGCAGCTTTCCTACATCCGGGACGCTAACATCCAATGAGCAGTTCTTC	CASSFPTSGTLTSNEQFF
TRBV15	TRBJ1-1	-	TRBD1	TGTGCCACCAGCAGAGACCTCTGGAAAAGACAGGGGGGGAACACTGAAGCTTTCTTT	CATSRDLWKRQGGNTEAFF
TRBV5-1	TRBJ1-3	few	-	TGCGCCAGCAGCCCACTGAGCTCTGGAAACACCATATATTTT	CASSPLSSGNTIYF
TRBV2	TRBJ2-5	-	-	TGTGCCAGCAGTGATACAGGGAAGACCCAGTACTTC	CASSDTGKTQYF
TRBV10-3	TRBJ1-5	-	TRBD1	TGTGCCATCAGTAAGGACAGGGACCAGCCCCAGCATTTT	CAISKDRDQPQHF
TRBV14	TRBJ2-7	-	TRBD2	TGTGCCAGCAGCCAAGATCGACTAGCGGGGAACTACGAGCAGTACTTC	CASSQDRLAGNYEQYF
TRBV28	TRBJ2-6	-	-	TGTGCCAGCCTTCCGGGACCCTTCTCTGGGGCCAACGTCCTGACTTTC	CASLPGPFSGANVLTF
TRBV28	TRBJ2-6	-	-	TGTGCCACCCTAATGAGCGGATACTCTGGGGCCAACGTCCTGACTTTC	CATLMSGYSGANVLTF
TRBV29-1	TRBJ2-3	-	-	TGCAGCGTTGAGCGGGCGGAACGCACAGATACGCAGTATTTT	CSVERAERTDTQYF
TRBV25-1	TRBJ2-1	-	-	TGTGCCAGCAGACTCGGGGAGCAGTTCTTC	CASRLGEQFF
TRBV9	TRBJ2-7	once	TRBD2	TGTGCCAGCAGCGTGGCGGGAGCCGGCTACGAGCAGTACTTC	CASSVAGAGYEQYF
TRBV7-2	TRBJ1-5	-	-	TGTGCCAGCAGCTTAGGCTCGGGGGGGGTGGGCAATCAGCCCCAGCATTTT	CASSLGSGGVGNQPQHF
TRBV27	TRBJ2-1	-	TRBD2	TGTGCCAGCAGGGTCCTGGGCCCGCTGGCGGGAGATTCCTACAATGAGCAGTTCTTC	CASRVLGPLAGDSYNEQFF
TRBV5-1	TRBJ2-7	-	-	TGCGCCAGCAGCTTGGCCGAGGCTAGCGCATACTACGAGCAGTACTTC	CASSLAEASAYYEQYF
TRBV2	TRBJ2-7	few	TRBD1	TGTGCCAGCAGTGGAACAGGGGTGGGCTACGAGCAGTACTTC	CASSGTGVGYEQYF
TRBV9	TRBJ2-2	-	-	TGTGCCAGCAGCCTCCGGACTAAGAACACCGGGGAGCTGTTTTTT	CASSLRTKNTGELFF
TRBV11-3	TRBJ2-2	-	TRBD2	TGTGCCAGCAGCCCTGGACTAGCGGGAGTAGGGACCGGGGAGCTGTTTTTT	CASSPGLAGVGTGELFF
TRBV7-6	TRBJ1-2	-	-	TGTGCCAGCAGCTTATCCCTTGACCGGGATGGCTACACCTTC	CASSLSLDRDGYTF
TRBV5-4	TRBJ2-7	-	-	TGTGCCAGCAGCTTAACAGGGTTTCACGAGCAGTACTTC	CASSLTGFHEQYF
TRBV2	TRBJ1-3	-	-	TGTGCCAGCGGAGTTTCTGGAAACACCATATATTTT	CASGVSGNTIYF
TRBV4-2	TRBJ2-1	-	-	TGTGCCAGCAGCCAGGGGGGGGACAGGGTCTTAGCCCGGGAGGGGCTCTTC	CASSQGGDRVLAREGLF